This TCR beta chain is drawn from a study of CD8 T cells in Susac syndrome. With random hexamers, roughly 0.45 to 1 ug RNA was reverse transcribed. TCRdb fed the immunoSEQ multiplex PCR reads into MiXCR, producing one record per CDR3 protein. The sample contains 200,000 or so distinct CDR3 sequences, around 96% of which appear only once. V lost 3 bases, J lost 10 bases, and 13 bases lay in between. Germline V gene sequence: CDR1 LGHDT, CDR2 YNNKEL (reference sequence). The CDR3 covers 13 residues. This rearrangement joins TRBV3-1 to TRBJ2-1; D is undetermined. The material sequenced was CD4+ T cells from PBMCs. This clonotype was obtained from a human donor with multiple sclerosis. The DNA for the CDR3 is TGTGCCAGCAGCCAGGGCTACCCTAGAGAGCAGTTCTTC. It codes for CASSQGYPREQFF.